This TCR beta chain was observed in a study of shared clonotypes between healthy human individuals (dated by TCRdb to 2018 to 2021). In terms of the full investigation: Three men and two women, aged 18 to 49 years, made up the cohort. To increase sequencing depth and limit assay-specific biases, TCR repertoire library preparation and sequencing were carried out by different laboratories using diverse techniques. To estimate repertoire size and how much clonotypes are shared between individuals, the study performed deep sequencing of blood TCR repertoires from about 5 healthy adults. Per donor, leukapheresis produced somewhere between about 0.94 and 9.5 billion PBMCs. Per donor, three plates each were used for CD4 naive and CD4 memory, two for CD8 naive, and one for CD8 memory.

Points on this clone: What antigen it recognizes has not been identified. No base qualities exist here, and no much larger clone lies one base off it.

Study-level results and caveats: Compared with non-shared clonotypes, the clonotypes found in all four sorted-subset donors had higher generation probabilities. Estimated clonotype richness was generally larger for naive than for memory subsets. Even with the large sequencing depth, rarefaction of the sorted-subset datasets indicated that sequencing was incomplete. The small number of donors limited the genetic and exposure-history diversity represented. When several donors were compared, the shared fraction of clonotypes was about 5.5% for naive CD4, approximately 3.3% for naive CD8, 2.3% for memory CD4, and 0.4% for memory CD8. Sampling was restricted to blood, and TCR repertoires in tissues likely differ from the TCR repertoires found in blood. Based on pairwise subsampling, the degree of clonotype sharing among donors was expected to be affected by sequencing depth.

Using the deep immunoSEQ assay, TCR CDR3 regions were amplified from genomic DNA by multiplex PCR. Extracted genomic DNA from each cell subset was distributed evenly across all wells of several immunoSEQ 96-well plates, and each plate was treated as a replicate. For sorted subsets, around 200 ng genomic DNA, equal to 30,000 or so T cell genomes, was loaded into each replicate PCR. Purified libraries were quantified with a Qubit 3.0 fluorometer, sized on a Bioanalyzer 2100, and re-quantified with the KAPA Library Quantification kit. A separate single-read 150-cycle Illumina NextSeq 550 flow cell was used to sequence each immunoSEQ 96-well plate. As for the authors' bioinformatics: Because the immunoSEQ output included only junctional sequences and no quality scores, the filtering could not be the same as the filtering used for full-length reads. To assign V/J genes and CDR3, sequences were annotated using PyIR, a Python wrapper for IgBLAST v1.9, with IMGT germline references. Any read was removed if the V/J assignment was weak (E-value above 1e-6), the CDR3 was missing, or the read contained stop codons, out-of-frame junctions, or ambiguous translated residues. V3J clonotypes were defined as sequences sharing the same inferred V gene, J gene, and CDR3 amino acid sequence. The percentage overlap between two repertoires was calculated by dividing the number of shared unique clonotypes by the size of the smaller repertoire. RTK rarefaction, the Chao1 estimator, and Recon v2.1 estimates of unobserved clonotypes were used to assess repertoire richness. OLGA was used to compute generation probabilities for all TCRbeta clonotypes that the gDNA method yielded from a handful of donors. Drawn from immuneACCESS, this table holds only the in-frame rearrangements with V and J called that TCRdb kept. Clones are partly lost; checked studies trace under half to an unresolved V gene and leave the rest unexplained. V, J and clone size are those of that table, while D and trimming were read from the DNA. This sample comprises 2 million to 3 million clones, roughly 93% of them detected only once. The ten largest clones capture 0.36% of the sample.

Donors were healthy HIV-negative adults with no recently reported acute infections or vaccinations. Every donor was a Caucasian adult residing in Nashville, Tennessee, USA. CD4+ T cells were enriched by magnetic negative selection, after which naive cells were positively selected on CD45RA and the negative fraction was taken as the memory subset. After blood collection by leukapheresis, PBMCs were isolated using Ficoll-Histopaque density gradient centrifugation and then cryopreserved in the vapor phase of liquid nitrogen. Analytical flow cytometry was used to check the purity and quantity of each magnetically sorted T cell population. Each sorted fraction had its genomic DNA isolated and then quantified by UV absorbance on a Nanodrop 2000c. Measured from the cysteine to the phenylalanine, the CDR3 is 15 residues long. The sequence is cut down to CDR3 DNA, 45 bases in frame from base 1. V lost 5 bases and J lost 3 bases; the stretch between them is 15 bases long. For CDR1 and CDR2, the germline V gene lists SGHNT and YENEEA.

Sequenced input: naive CD4+ T cells from PBMCs. The cell subset or site label, read with the paper, signifies: CD45RA+ positively selected. The TCR sequence derives from a man in his late teens or twenties in good health. Some clones in this sample may be carry-over from other donors' samples. The rearranged segments are TRBV11-3 and TRBJ2-3, with the identity of the D gene unclear. The nucleotide sequence reads as follows: TGTGCCAGCAGCCAAGGCGGCCCCGGGACAGATACGCAGTATTTT. This yields the protein CASSQGGPGTDTQYF. The reference TRBV11-3 and TRBJ2-3 proteins fill in what lies around the CDR3, so the full variable domain reads EAGVVQSPRYKIIEKKQPVAFWCNPISGHNTLYWYLQNLGQGPELLIRYENEEAVDDSQLPKDRFSAERLKGVDSTLKIQPAELGDSAVYLCASSQGGPGTDTQYFGPGTRLTVL.